This entry lists 3 T cell receptor beta chains sequenced from one sample in a study of OX40 agonist ivuxolimab in advanced cancers. Here immunoSEQ multiplex PCR was the method, and the copy in TCRdb shows in-frame clones only, minus some. The sample has approximately 90,000 clones; roughly 89% are singletons. The material sequenced was CD4+ or CD8+ T cells sorted from blood, taken in a trial of the OX40 agonist ivuxolimab. These receptors were collected from an adult with an advanced solid tumor such as melanoma, head and neck, liver or kidney cancer.

The CDR3 spells CASSLQRDTDTQYF. The CDR3 DNA reads as TGTGCCAGCAGCCTACAGCGGGACACAGATACGCAGTATTTT. This sequence joins TRBV11-1 and TRBJ2-3, with 7 bases lining up with TRBD2. The junction had 4 bases not matched to a gene; V was cut back by 5 bases and J by 2 bases. The V gene's germline CDR1 is SGHAT and CDR2 FQDESV (reference sequence). This CDR3 is built from 14 residues.

This clone occurred once. This sequence joins TRBV19 and TRBJ1-1; no clear D gene. V was shortened by 11 bases and J by 1 base, with 17 bases between the two germline ends. Germline V lookup: CDR1 LNHDA, CDR2 SQIVND (reference sequence). CDR3 size: 14 residues. DNA for the CDR3: TGTGCCTCCTGGGTCCTCGGGAGGAACACTGAAGCTTTCTTT. Translation: CASWVLGRNTEAFF.

This chain connects TRBV19 to TRBJ1-2; D gene uncertain. Trimming took off 3 bases at V and 5 bases at J, with 10 bases between the two ends. The CDR3 spans 13 residues. CDR1 LNHDA and CDR2 SQIVND come from the germline V gene (reference sequence). This CDR3 is CASSIRAGYGYTF. Here the CDR3 DNA reads TGTGCCAGTAGTATTCGGGCGGGATATGGCTACACCTTC.